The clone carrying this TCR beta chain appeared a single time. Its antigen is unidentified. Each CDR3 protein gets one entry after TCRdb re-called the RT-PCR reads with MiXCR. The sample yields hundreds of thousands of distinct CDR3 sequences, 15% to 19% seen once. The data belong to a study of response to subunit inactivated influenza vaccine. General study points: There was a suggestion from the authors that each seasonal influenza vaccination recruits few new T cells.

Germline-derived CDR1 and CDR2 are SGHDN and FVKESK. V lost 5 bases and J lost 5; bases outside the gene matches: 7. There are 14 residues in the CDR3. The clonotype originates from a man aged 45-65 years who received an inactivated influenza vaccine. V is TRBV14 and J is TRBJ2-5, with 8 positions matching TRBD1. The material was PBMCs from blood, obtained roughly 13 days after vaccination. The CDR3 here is CASSVTRGQETQYF. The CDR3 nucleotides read TGTGCCAGCAGCGTCACCAGGGGGCAGGAGACCCAGTACTTC.